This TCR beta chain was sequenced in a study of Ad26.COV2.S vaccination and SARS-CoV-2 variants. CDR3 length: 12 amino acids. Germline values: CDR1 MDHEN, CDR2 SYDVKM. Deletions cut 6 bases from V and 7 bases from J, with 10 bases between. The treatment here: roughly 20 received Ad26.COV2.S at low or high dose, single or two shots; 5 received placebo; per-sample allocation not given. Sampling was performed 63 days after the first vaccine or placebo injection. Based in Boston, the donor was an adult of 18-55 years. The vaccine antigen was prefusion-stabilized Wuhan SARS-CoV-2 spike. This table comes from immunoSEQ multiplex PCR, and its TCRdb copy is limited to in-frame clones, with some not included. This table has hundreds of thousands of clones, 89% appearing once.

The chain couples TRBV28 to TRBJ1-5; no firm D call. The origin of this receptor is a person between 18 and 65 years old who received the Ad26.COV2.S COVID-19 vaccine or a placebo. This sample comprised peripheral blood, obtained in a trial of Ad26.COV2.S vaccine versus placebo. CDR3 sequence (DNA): TGTGCCAGCAGGGACGCCTTCCAGCCCCAGCATTTT. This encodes CASRDAFQPQHF.